This TCR beta chain was captured by sequencing in a study of blood T cell repertoires in COVID-19. Method: immunoSEQ multiplex PCR; TCRdb's copy keeps in-frame clones and lacks some. The repertoire holds roughly 220,000 clones, roughly 84% seen once, with 6.8% in the top ten. There are 15 residues in the CDR3. Germline assignment: CDR1 SEHNR and CDR2 FQNEAQ (reference sequence). Trimming took 5 bases from V and 4 from J; bases not matched to a gene: 10. The specimen was PBMCs or T cells enriched from blood (not recorded which). This clonotype was obtained from a woman in her thirties or forties who had recovered from COVID-19. The chain recombines TRBV7-9 with TRBJ2-7, with 8 bases matching TRBD1. This CDR3 reads CASSPAGRTGYEQYF. CDR3 in DNA: TGTGCCAGCAGCCCAGCGGGTAGGACAGGGTACGAGCAGTACTTC.